This T cell receptor beta chain was sequenced for a study of glioma-infiltrating T cells (dated by TCRdb to 2015 to 2016). Some background on the complete study: The study sequenced TCR alpha- and beta-chain repertoires from glioma tissue, from non-neoplastic brain tissue and from matched peripheral blood mononuclear cells. To measure how far tissue and blood T-cell populations diverged, each tissue-infiltrating repertoire was compared against the peripheral blood repertoire of the same patient. Three low-grade glioma patients, several primary glioblastoma patients, and three non-glioma patients who contributed non-neoplastic brain tissue made up the paired cohort. Here is what the overall study found, with its caveats: Very few CDR3 sequences were found to be shared between tissue and blood, and this scarcity was attributed to high CDR3 diversity and limited sampling. VJ-independent divergence between tissue and blood was found to be below expectation in non-neoplastic patients but above expectation in all gliomas, particularly low-grade gliomas. Small numbers underpinned the group comparisons: eight glioblastoma patients, three low-grade glioma patients and three non-neoplastic patients.

The CDR3 covers 13 residues, taking in both the cysteine and the phenylalanine. Of all the DNA, just the CDR3 is kept, 39 bases in frame from base 1. CDR1 and CDR2, per the germline V gene, are MNHEY and SVGEGT. V is cut by 10 bases and J by 10 bases, and the space between the germline ends is 20 bases. The iRepertoire nested amplicon-rescue multiplex PCR (arm-PCR) platform was used to amplify TCR alpha and beta CDR3 regions from RNA. The input for one-step reverse transcription and amplification was about 85-400 ng of either tissue mRNA or PBMC total RNA. Following bead purification, Illumina adapters were added by a secondary multiplex PCR, and libraries between 200 and 400 bp were gel-purified. Libraries carried internal 6-nucleotide barcodes used for demultiplexing. The libraries were sequenced on an Illumina MiSeq using 2x220 or 2x250 nucleotide paired-end reads. Under the source paper's analysis protocol: Paired reads were merged using FLASH 1.2.11 and were aligned to the GRCh37 human genome using BWA-MEM, after which TRA and TRB reads were extracted. For V and J assignment, an IMGT-derived reference of cassette sequences and CDR3 motifs that included pseudogenes was used. Reads were translated in three frames, and productive CDR3s were defined as those with a C...FGXG motif and no stop codons. Unique combinations of V-J cassette pair and CDR3 amino acid sequence were defined as clonotypes. Reads were filtered by Hamming distance, thresholded by each sample's sequence error rate in mapped regions. TCRdb cleaned the public reads at Q25 with fastp, built clones with MiXCR and kept in-frame beta chains. All rows with the same CDR3 protein become a single entry with the most common DNA and genes. None of the V and J calls come from the authors' own analysis; TCRdb made them. The sample table contains about 140,000 distinct CDR3 sequences; only one count was recorded for roughly two fifths of them. The ten biggest clones cover roughly a fifth of the sample.

On this clonotype itself: What this receptor recognizes is not known. There are no base qualities to consult, and no much larger clone falls within one base.

The sample taken for sequencing was glioma tissue, nonneoplastic brain tissue, or PBMCs (not recorded which). This sequence originates from a human donor with low-grade glioma or glioblastoma, undergoing nonglioma brain surgery, or in good health (not recorded which). The V gene is TRBV6-2 or TRBV6-3 and the J gene is TRBJ2-1; the D element could tentatively be TRBD1 or TRBD2, as 6 bases agree for each. In nucleotide form, the sequence is TGTGCCACCCGCCCGACGGGGGCCGGAGAGCAGTTCTTC. Its protein is CATRPTGAGEQFF.